Below, 13 T cell receptor beta chains from the same sample are listed, as sequenced in a study of T cells after yellow fever vaccination. TCRdb passed the 5' RACE reads through MiXCR, listing each CDR3 protein once. The table records roughly 140,000 distinct CDR3 sequences, less than 9.5% of them present only once. This specimen consisted of CD4+ T cells sorted from PBMCs, obtained 5 days after the yellow fever booster vaccination. Source of these receptors: a man aged 25-40 years who received the YFV17D yellow fever vaccine.

This clonotype was recorded many times. This chain uses TRBV7-2 with TRBJ2-7, with D possibly TRBD2 on 5 matching bases. The length of the CDR3 is 13 residues. The germline gives CDR1 SGHTA, CDR2 FQGNSA. Trimming shortened V by 3 bases and J by 5 bases, and 11 bases separated the two germline ends. CDR3 region: CASSFTRKDEQYF. The CDR3 bases are TGTGCCAGCAGCTTCACTAGGAAGGACGAGCAGTACTTC.

In its sample, this clonotype was seen a few times. The chain couples TRBV29-1 to TRBJ2-7; 10 nucleotides match TRBD1. V dropped 4 bases and J dropped 3; count of bases not matched to a gene: 6. CDR1 SQVTM and CDR2 ANQGSEA come from the germline V gene. The CDR3 is made up of 14 amino acids. The CDR3 nucleotides are TGCAGCGTTGGACGGACAGGGGGGATCTACGAGCAGTACTTC. Translation: CSVGRTGGIYEQYF.

The chain employs TRBV5-4 and TRBJ2-1; TRBD2 might be the D (6 bases). Trimming removed 0 bases at V and 5 bases at J, with 9 bases between. This CDR3 region has 14 residues. Germline CDR1 reads SGHNT; CDR2 reads YYREEE (reference sequence). The CDR3 region has the DNA TGTGCCAGCAGCTTGGATTTAGCGGACAATGAGCAGTTCTTC. Translating gives CASSLDLADNEQFF.

This clonotype was seen many times. Mismatch with germline at one junction end may stem from a read error. This chain connects TRBV7-9 to TRBJ1-1, with 7 bases that match TRBD1. This CDR3 is 12 amino acids long. Germline CDR1 and CDR2: SEHNR and FQNEAQ (reference sequence). This chain's CDR3 is CASGRGNAEAFF. The CDR3 DNA reads as TGTGCCAGCGGCAGGGGGAACGCTGAAGCTTTCTTT. Supplemented by reference TRBV7-9 and TRBJ1-1, the full variable domain reads DTGVSQNPRHKITKRGQNVTFRCDPISEHNRLYWYRQTLGQGPEFLTYFQNEAQLEKSRLLSDRFSAERPKGSFSTLEIQRTEQGDSAMYLCASGRGNAEAFFGQGTRLTVV.

This chain links TRBV15 with TRBJ2-7; maybe TRBD2 (5 bases). The CDR3 totals 14 residues. Trimming left V 5 bases short and J 0 bases short, with 11 bases between. The germline V gene has CDR1 LNHNV and CDR2 YYDKDF (reference sequence). DNA for the CDR3: TGTGCCACCAGCGCACGGCGGGTCTCCTACGAGCAGTACTTC. It translates to CATSARRVSYEQYF.

This clonotype was counted many times. The chain carries TRBV5-4 and TRBJ2-7; the match to TRBD2 covers 11 bases. Germline CDR1 and CDR2: SGHNT and YYREEE (reference sequence). This CDR3 contains 14 residues. With V trimmed by 4 bases and J by 4 bases, 4 bases remained unmatched. The CDR3, as DNA: TGTGCCAGCAGCCCTAGCGGGAGGATATACGAGCAGTACTTC. As protein: CASSPSGRIYEQYF.

This clonotype was detected many times. This rearrangement joins TRBV23-1 to TRBJ2-3; no reliable D call. TRBV23-1 is an open reading frame whose function is uncertain. This CDR3 is built from 13 residues. The germline V and J ends were trimmed by 0 bases and 4 bases, with 5 bases remaining between them. The CDR3 region is CASSQSFADTQYF. The CDR3 DNA is TGCGCCAGCAGTCAATCGTTCGCAGATACGCAGTATTTT.

The table lists this clonotype with many counts. The chain recombines TRBV6-6 with TRBJ2-5; D gene ambiguous. The CDR3 consists of 11 residues. CDR1 is MNHNY and CDR2 is SVGAGI in the germline V gene (reference sequence). V lost 5 bases, J lost 7 bases, and 8 bases lay in between. The CDR3 reads CASSPGGTQYF. CDR3 nucleotide sequence: TGTGCCAGCAGTCCCGGCGGGACCCAGTACTTC.

At least ten counts were recorded for this clonotype. This sequence joins TRBV12-3 or TRBV12-4 and TRBJ1-1; the D is unclear. The V gene lost 3 bases and the J gene lost 8 bases, with 7 bases spanning the gap. The length of the CDR3 is 11 residues. The CDR3 reads CASSFTPEAFF. The CDR3 DNA sequence: TGTGCCAGCAGTTTTACCCCCGAAGCTTTCTTT.

This clonotype was detected ten times or more. The chain is built from TRBV6-7 and TRBJ2-7; D is unresolved. TRBV6-7 is known as an ORF, though its function is uncertain. V lost 7 bases and J lost 2, with 12 bases in between. This CDR3 region has 13 residues. In DNA form, the CDR3 reads TGTGCCAGCACCCCGCAGGACCCCTACGAGCAGTACTTC. Translation gives CASTPQDPYEQYF.

This clonotype showed up many times. The chain links TRBV12-3 or TRBV12-4 to TRBJ2-7; TRBD2 matches 8 bases. The CDR3 extends over 13 amino acids. J gave up 6 bases and V 5 bases, and 6 bases lay outside the gene matches. The CDR3: CASSTLGGGEQYF. The CDR3 DNA follows: TGTGCCAGCAGTACCCTCGGGGGGGGCGAGCAGTACTTC.

This clonotype appeared many times. The rearrangement joins TRBV7-2 to TRBJ2-7; D unresolved. Trimming took 5 bases from V and 1 from J, leaving 18 bases between them. CDR1 and CDR2 from the germline V gene are SGHTA and FQGNSA. This CDR3 has 16 amino acids. The CDR3 sequence is CASSRSLRQKSYEQYF. The CDR3 DNA reads TGTGCCAGCAGCCGAAGTTTACGGCAGAAGTCCTACGAGCAGTACTTC. Full variable domain (outside the CDR3, taken from reference TRBV7-2 and TRBJ2-7): GAGVSQSPSNKVTEKGKDVELRCDPISGHTALYWYRQSLGQGLEFLIYFQGNSAPDKSGLPSDRFSAERTGGSVSTLTIQRTQQEDSAVYLCASSRSLRQKSYEQYFGPGTRLTVT.

Ten or more counts support this clonotype. The rearrangement uses TRBV5-1 and TRBJ2-7; D gene unclear. With 4 bases removed from V and 3 bases from J, the gap between germline ends came to 11 bases. This CDR3 contains 13 residues. Germline V gene sequence: CDR1 SGHRS, CDR2 YFSETQ. CDR3: CASSKPRSYEQYF. The CDR3 DNA reads TGCGCCAGCAGCAAACCCAGGAGCTACGAGCAGTACTTC.